Each of the 15 T cell receptor beta chains below was sequenced from the same sample in a study of blood T cell repertoires in COVID-19. Using immunoSEQ multiplex PCR, the repertoire was profiled, and TCRdb retains in-frame clones only, with some absent. Among under 250,000 clones listed, roughly 88% were seen once. The sequenced sample consisted of peripheral blood. The receptors were gathered from an older man with acute or convalescent COVID-19.

The chain combines TRBV29-1 with TRBJ1-2; D is perhaps TRBD1 (6 bases). Germline V gene sequence: CDR1 SQVTM, CDR2 ANQGSEA. With 4 bases removed from V and 3 bases from J, the gap between germline ends came to 9 bases. The length of the CDR3 is 12 residues. CDR3 amino acids: CSVGTEDYGYTF. The DNA of the CDR3 is TGCAGCGTTGGGACAGAGGACTATGGCTACACCTTC.

This rearrangement joins TRBV27 to TRBJ2-1; 9 bases align to TRBD2. The germline gives CDR1 MNHEY, CDR2 SMNVEV (reference sequence). V dropped 5 bases and J dropped 7; count of bases not matched to a gene: 18. The CDR3 extends over 18 amino acids. CDR3 DNA sequence: TGTGCCAGCAGTCCCCCTAGGTGGGCGGGGGGGCCGAGGAATGAGCAGTTCTTC. Translation: CASSPPRWAGGPRNEQFF.

V gene TRBV12-3 or TRBV12-4 combines with J gene TRBJ2-3; no firm D call. The ends were cut back, 2 bases at V and 5 bases at J, with 5 bases in the middle. The CDR3 sequence is 12 residues long. The CDR3 loop reads CASSLTGDTQYF. CDR3 nucleotides: TGTGCCAGCAGTTTAACGGGAGATACGCAGTATTTT.

The rearrangement joins TRBV7-9 to TRBJ2-7; 9 nucleotides align to TRBD2. The CDR3 sequence is 17 residues long. The ends lost 5 bases at V and 3 bases at J; junction bases unmatched: 14. The V gene's germline CDR1 is SEHNR and CDR2 FQNEAQ (reference sequence). The CDR3 loop reads CASSPALGTSNYYEQYF. In DNA, the CDR3 is TGTGCCAGCAGCCCCGCCCTCGGGACTAGCAACTACTACGAGCAGTACTTC.

This clone was found once. The genes are TRBV5-1 and TRBJ1-1; 7 bases fit TRBD1. The J segment lost 0 bases and the V segment lost 4 bases, leaving 9 bases of the junction unmatched. CDR3 size: 16 residues. Germline V CDR1 and CDR2: SGHRS, YFSETQ. In DNA form, the CDR3 reads TGCGCCAGCAGCCCATTACAGGGGCTCATGAACACTGAAGCTTTCTTT. Translated, it gives CASSPLQGLMNTEAFF. Variable domain in full (rest from reference TRBV5-1 and TRBJ1-1): KAGVTQTPRYLIKTRGQQVTLSCSPISGHRSVSWYQQTPGQGLQFLFEYFSETQRNKGNFPGRFSGRQFSNSRSEMNVSTLELGDSALYLCASSPLQGLMNTEAFFGQGTRLTVV.

This chain uses TRBV28 with TRBJ2-3; 7 nucleotides agree with TRBD2. Germline CDR1 is MDHEN and CDR2 is SYDVKM. V lost 7 bases, J lost 2 bases, and 6 bases stayed unmatched. This CDR3 spans 14 amino acids. CDR3 bases: TGTGCCAGCAAGCCAGCGGGGACCACAGATACGCAGTATTTT. It is translated as CASKPAGTTDTQYF.

The gene calls are TRBV28 and TRBJ1-5; no clear D. Germline-derived CDR1 and CDR2 are MDHEN and SYDVKM. V was cut by 8 bases and J by 4 bases, with 15 bases left in between. The CDR3 totals 14 residues. The CDR3: CASAQVIRNQPQHF. As DNA, the CDR3 is TGTGCCAGCGCCCAGGTGATAAGGAATCAGCCCCAGCATTTT.

This rearrangement joins TRBV18 to TRBJ1-6, with 7 bases that match TRBD1. The CDR3 has 14 amino acids. V lost 3 bases, J lost 7 bases, and 3 bases stayed unmatched. CDR1 is KGHSH, CDR2 LQKENI, per germline. CDR3 nucleotides: TGTGCCAGCTCACCCGCAGGGGGGAATTCACCCCTCCACTTT. It is translated as CASSPAGGNSPLHF.

V usage is TRBV28 and J usage is TRBJ1-5, with TRBD1 matching 12 bases. J gave up 6 bases and V 4 bases, and 16 bases lay outside the gene matches. Germline CDR1 MDHEN, CDR2 SYDVKM. This CDR3 region has 19 residues. The DNA for the CDR3 is TGTGCCAGCAGTTCTAACTGGGGGACAGGGGGCCCCGGGAGTCAGCCCCAGCATTTT. It yields the protein CASSSNWGTGGPGSQPQHF.

The rearrangement joins TRBV4-1 to TRBJ2-7; D unclear. V lost 0 bases to trimming and J lost 4 bases, with 7 bases between them. CDR1 and CDR2 (germline): MGHRA, YSYEKL. CDR3 size: 13 residues. The CDR3 DNA reads TGCGCCAGCAGCCAAGACACCGAGTACGAGCAGTACTTC. This sequence encodes CASSQDTEYEQYF.

The V and J genes are TRBV3-1 (or the pseudogene TRBV3-2) and TRBJ1-2; D is undetermined. The CDR3 runs 16 residues. Germline values: CDR1 LGHDT, CDR2 YNNKEL (reference sequence). The ends were cut back, 0 bases at V and 5 bases at J, with 16 bases in the middle. The CDR3 sequence is CASSQEGRRSIYGYTF. The CDR3 DNA is TGTGCCAGCAGCCAAGAGGGGAGGAGGTCTATTTATGGCTACACCTTC.

J is TRBJ1-1 and V is TRBV5-1; tentatively, D is TRBD1 (5 bases). The V gene lost 0 bases and the J gene lost 6 bases, with 15 bases spanning the gap. Germline CDR1 SGHRS, CDR2 YFSETQ. CDR3 size: 15 residues. In DNA, the CDR3 is TGCGCCAGCAGCTTGGGGGCAGGGTCTTTCGCTGAAGCTTTCTTT. Its protein product is CASSLGAGSFAEAFF. The full variable domain, completed using reference TRBV5-1 and TRBJ1-1, is KAGVTQTPRYLIKTRGQQVTLSCSPISGHRSVSWYQQTPGQGLQFLFEYFSETQRNKGNFPGRFSGRQFSNSRSEMNVSTLELGDSALYLCASSLGAGSFAEAFFGQGTRLTVV.

CDR3 bases: TGTGCCAGCAGCCCCGACAGCCCCTATGGCTACACCTTC. This sequence encodes CASSPDSPYGYTF. V gene TRBV5-4 combines with J gene TRBJ1-2, with a possible D match to TRBD1 (5 bases). CDR1 SGHNT and CDR2 YYREEE come from the germline V gene (reference sequence). V lost 4 bases and J 4 bases, leaving 11 bases between the germline ends. This CDR3 is 13 amino acids long.

This clone has only one observation. The genes are TRBV3-1 (or the pseudogene TRBV3-2) and TRBJ1-4; 11 nucleotides align to TRBD1. Germline trimming cut 0 bases from V and 8 bases from J; bases unmatched to any gene: 2. Germline V gene lookup returns CDR1 LGHDT and CDR2 YNNKEL (reference sequence). CDR3 length: 15 residues. CDR3 region: CASSQEDRGREKLFF. CDR3 sequence (DNA): TGTGCCAGCAGCCAAGAGGACAGGGGGCGGGAAAAACTGTTTTTT.

With respect to this clone: The sample contains more than one DNA sequence encoding this CDR3. This chain connects TRBV7-2 to TRBJ2-3; 9 nucleotides align to TRBD1. In germline, CDR1 is SGHTA, CDR2 FQGNSA. V shed 3 bases, J shed 5 bases, and the junction held 6 bases outside the gene matches. The CDR3 has 15 amino acids. DNA of the CDR3: TGTGCCAGCAGCTTGCTGGGACAGGGACAAGATACGCAGTATTTT. Translation: CASSLLGQGQDTQYF.